The table lists the clone carrying this TCR beta chain with a few counts. Antigen specificity is unknown. This specimen comes from a study of identical twins. Study-level results: With beta out-of-frame sequences, excess sharing by twins was weaker.

Unique molecular identifiers were present on the cDNA, and a universal primer site came from template switching. MiXCR, run by TCRdb on the 5' RACE reads, gives a single entry per CDR3 protein. Of hundreds of thousands of distinct CDR3 sequences listed, 9% to 15% are singletons. The CDR3 consists of 17 residues. V was pared by 7 bases and J by 2 bases, with 22 bases between. CDR1 SGHKS and CDR2 YYEKEE come from the germline V gene (reference sequence). This same sample was also taken into another study, of yellow fever vaccine responses in identical twins.

This sequence joins TRBV5-5 and TRBJ2-1, with D perhaps TRBD1 or TRBD2 (5 bases each). The source is a woman under 30 in good health. The sample taken for sequencing was PBMCs. In nucleotides, the CDR3 is TGTGCCAGCTTGGGACGGGCGGTGGGTTATACCTACAATGAGCAGTTCTTC. Its translation is CASLGRAVGYTYNEQFF.